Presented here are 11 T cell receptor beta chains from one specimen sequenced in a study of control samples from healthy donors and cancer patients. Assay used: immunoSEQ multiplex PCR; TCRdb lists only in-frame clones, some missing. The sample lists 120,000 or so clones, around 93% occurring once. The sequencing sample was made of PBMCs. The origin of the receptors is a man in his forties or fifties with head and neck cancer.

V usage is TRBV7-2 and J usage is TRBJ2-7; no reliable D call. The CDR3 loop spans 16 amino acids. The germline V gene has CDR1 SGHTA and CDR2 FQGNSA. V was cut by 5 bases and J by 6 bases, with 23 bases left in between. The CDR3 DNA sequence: TGTGCCAGCAGCCCCCGGAGTAGCTCGGCGGTGGGCGAGCAGTACTTC. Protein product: CASSPRSSSAVGEQYF.

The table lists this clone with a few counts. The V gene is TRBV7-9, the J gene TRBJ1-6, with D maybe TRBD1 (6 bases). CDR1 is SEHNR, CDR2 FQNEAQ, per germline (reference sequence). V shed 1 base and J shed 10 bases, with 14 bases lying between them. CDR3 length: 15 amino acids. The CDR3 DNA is TGTGCCAGCAGCTTAGGGGGGGCAGCAGGATCACCCCTCCACTTT. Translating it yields CASSLGGAAGSPLHF.

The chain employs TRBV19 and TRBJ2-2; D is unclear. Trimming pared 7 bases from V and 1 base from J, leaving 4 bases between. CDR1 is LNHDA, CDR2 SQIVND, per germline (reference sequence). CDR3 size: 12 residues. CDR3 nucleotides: TGTGCCAGTACCAGGAACACCGGGGAGCTGTTTTTT. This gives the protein CASTRNTGELFF.

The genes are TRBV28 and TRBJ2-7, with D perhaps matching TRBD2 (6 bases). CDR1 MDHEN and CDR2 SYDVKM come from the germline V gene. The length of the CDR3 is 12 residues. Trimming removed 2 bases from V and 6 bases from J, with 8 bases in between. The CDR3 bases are TGTGCCAGCAGTTTAGCGGGAATCGAGCAGTACTTC. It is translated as CASSLAGIEQYF.

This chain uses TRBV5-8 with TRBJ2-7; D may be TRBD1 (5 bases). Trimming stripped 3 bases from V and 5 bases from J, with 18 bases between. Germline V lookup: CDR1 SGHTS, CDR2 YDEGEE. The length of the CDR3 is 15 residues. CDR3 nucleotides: TGTGCCAGCAGCTGGGCTGGCAGGGCTTTCCACGAGCAGTACTTC. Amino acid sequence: CASSWAGRAFHEQYF.

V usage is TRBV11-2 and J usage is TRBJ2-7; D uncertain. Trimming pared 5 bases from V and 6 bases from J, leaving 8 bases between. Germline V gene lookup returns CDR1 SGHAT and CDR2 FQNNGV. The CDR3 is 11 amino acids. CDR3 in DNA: TGTGCCAGCAGCCCGATTGGCGAGCAGTACTTC. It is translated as CASSPIGEQYF.

The CDR3 coding sequence is TGTGCCAGCAGCACTGCGGGGGGGCCGGGGACCGGGGAGCTGTTTTTT. Translating gives CASSTAGGPGTGELFF. The chain has TRBV28 and TRBJ2-2; 9 nucleotides agree with TRBD2. The germline V gene has CDR1 MDHEN and CDR2 SYDVKM. The V gene end was trimmed by 6 bases and the J gene end by 5 bases; junction bases not matched to a gene: 10. The CDR3 runs to 16 residues. The full variable domain, completed using reference TRBV28 and TRBJ2-2, is DVKVTQSSRYLVKRTGEKVFLECVQDMDHENMFWYRQDPGLGLRLIYFSYDVKMKEKGDIPEGYSVSREKKERFSLILESASTNQTSMYLCASSTAGGPGTGELFFGEGSRLTVL.

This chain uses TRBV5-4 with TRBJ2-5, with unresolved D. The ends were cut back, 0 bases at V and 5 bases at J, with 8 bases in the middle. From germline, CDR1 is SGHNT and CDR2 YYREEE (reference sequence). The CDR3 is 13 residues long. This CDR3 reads CASSLEPWETQYF. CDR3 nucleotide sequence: TGTGCCAGCAGCTTGGAACCCTGGGAGACCCAGTACTTC.

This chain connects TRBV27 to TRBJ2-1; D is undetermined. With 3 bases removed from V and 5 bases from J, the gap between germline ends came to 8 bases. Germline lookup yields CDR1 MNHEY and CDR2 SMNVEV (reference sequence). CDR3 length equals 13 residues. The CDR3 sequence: CASSFYDNNEQFF. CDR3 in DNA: TGTGCCAGCAGTTTCTACGACAACAATGAGCAGTTCTTC.

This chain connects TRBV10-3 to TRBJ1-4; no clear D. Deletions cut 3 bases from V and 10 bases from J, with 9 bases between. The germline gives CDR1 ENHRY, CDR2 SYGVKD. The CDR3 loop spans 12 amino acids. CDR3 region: CAISDDGGKLFF. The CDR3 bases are TGTGCCATCAGTGATGATGGCGGAAAACTGTTTTTT.

DNA for the CDR3: TGTGCCAGCAGCTTAGGGACAGGGTACACTGAAGCTTTCTTT. The encoded protein is CASSLGTGYTEAFF. The genes are TRBV13 and TRBJ1-1; 7 bases are a match to TRBD1. Trimming removed 0 bases from V and 3 bases from J; junction bases left unmatched: 1. The germline CDR1 and CDR2 sequences are PRHDT and FYEKMQ (reference sequence). CDR3 length: 14 amino acids.